One and the same sample provided the 8 T cell receptor beta chains below, sequenced in a study of blood T cell repertoires in COVID-19 (dated by TCRdb to the early 2020s). Receptor amplification or capture employed the immunoSEQ multiplex PCR assay. In TCRdb, the immuneACCESS table is reduced to in-frame sequences with V and J assigned. These tables do not hold every clone; where another copy was compared, an unresolved V gene accounts for under half, and the others remain unexplained. The sample contains about 330,000 clones, more than 70% of them found a single time. In total, the top ten clones hold roughly 6.5% of the sample. Sequencing was performed on peripheral blood. The source is a man aged 18 to 30 who had recovered from COVID-19.

The chain has TRBV6-5 and TRBJ2-7; D might be TRBD1 (6 bases). V was shortened by 8 bases and J by 3 bases, with 17 bases between the two germline ends. Germline V lookup: CDR1 MNHEY, CDR2 SVGAGI. CDR3 length: 14 residues. The CDR3 region is CASEHGDTGYEQYF. CDR3 DNA sequence: TGTGCCAGCGAACACGGGGACACGGGCTACGAGCAGTACTTC.

This rearrangement joins TRBV7-2 to TRBJ1-5; tentative D call: TRBD1 (6 bases). Trimming took 5 bases from V and 1 from J, leaving 15 bases between them. The CDR3 is 16 residues long. Germline V CDR1 and CDR2: SGHTA, FQGNSA. The CDR3: CASSLTGGPSNQPQHF. Written as DNA, the CDR3 is TGTGCCAGCAGCCTCACGGGGGGGCCGAGCAATCAGCCCCAGCATTTT.

This chain connects TRBV7-9 to TRBJ2-7, with 9 bases identical to TRBD1. CDR3 length equals 14 residues. Germline assignment: CDR1 SEHNR and CDR2 FQNEAQ (reference sequence). V gave up 1 base and J gave up 3 bases; unmatched junction bases: 1. In DNA form, the CDR3 reads TGTGCCAGCAGCTTAGGGACAGGGGTCTACGAGCAGTACTTC. This translates into CASSLGTGVYEQYF. The complete variable domain, with remaining parts taken from reference TRBV7-9 and TRBJ2-7, reads DTGVSQNPRHKITKRGQNVTFRCDPISEHNRLYWYRQTLGQGPEFLTYFQNEAQLEKSRLLSDRFSAERPKGSFSTLEIQRTEQGDSAMYLCASSLGTGVYEQYFGPGTRLTVT.

On this clone: Other DNA sequences of this sample code for an identical CDR3. The chain links TRBV12-3 or TRBV12-4 to TRBJ2-7; tentatively, D is TRBD1 (5 bases). V shed 1 base and J shed 3 bases, with 7 bases lying between them. The CDR3 spans 13 residues. CDR3 DNA: TGTGCCAGCAGTTTAGGGCAGGGCTACGAGCAGTACTTC. It encodes CASSLGQGYEQYF.

The chain uses TRBV27 and TRBJ1-2, with unresolved D. The CDR3 has 13 residues. The germline CDR1 and CDR2 sequences are MNHEY and SMNVEV (reference sequence). V was trimmed by 0 bases and J by 8 bases, leaving 10 bases between them. The CDR3 here is CASSLSHKLGYTF. The DNA of the CDR3 is TGTGCCAGCAGTTTATCACATAAATTAGGCTACACCTTC.

The chain joins TRBV2 to TRBJ2-1; D is perhaps TRBD2 (5 bases). Germline V lookup: CDR1 SNHLY, CDR2 FYNNEI. Between the trimmed V and J ends, which lost 1 base and 4 bases, there was a span of 5 bases. This CDR3 is built from 13 residues. CDR3: CASSEGLYNEQFF. The CDR3 coding sequence is TGTGCCAGCAGTGAAGGACTATACAATGAGCAGTTCTTC. The full variable domain, its missing parts supplied by reference TRBV2 and TRBJ2-1, is EPEVTQTPSHQVTQMGQEVILRCVPISNHLYFYWYRQILGQKVEFLVSFYNNEISEKSEIFDDQFSVERPDGSNFTLKIRSTKLEDSAMYFCASSEGLYNEQFFGPGTRLTVL.

The gene calls are TRBV7-6 and TRBJ2-2; 9 positions match TRBD1. The ends lost 3 bases at V and 6 bases at J; junction bases unmatched: 8. Germline lookup yields CDR1 SGHVS and CDR2 FNYEAQ. The CDR3 totals 16 residues. The DNA of the CDR3 is TGTGCCAGCAGCTTTCTGACAGGGGGAAGCGCCGGGGAGCTGTTTTTT. This encodes CASSFLTGGSAGELFF.

This clone has a handful of counts. The chain carries TRBV3-1 (or the pseudogene TRBV3-2) and TRBJ2-2, with TRBD2 identical over 13 bases. CDR1 is LGHDT, CDR2 YNNKEL, per germline (reference sequence). The CDR3 length is 19 residues. The trim removed 2 bases at V and 0 bases at J, leaving 6 bases unmatched. The CDR3 reads CASSQNRLAGGSNTGELFF. The CDR3 DNA reads as TGTGCCAGCAGCCAAAACCGACTAGCGGGGGGATCGAACACCGGGGAGCTGTTTTTT.